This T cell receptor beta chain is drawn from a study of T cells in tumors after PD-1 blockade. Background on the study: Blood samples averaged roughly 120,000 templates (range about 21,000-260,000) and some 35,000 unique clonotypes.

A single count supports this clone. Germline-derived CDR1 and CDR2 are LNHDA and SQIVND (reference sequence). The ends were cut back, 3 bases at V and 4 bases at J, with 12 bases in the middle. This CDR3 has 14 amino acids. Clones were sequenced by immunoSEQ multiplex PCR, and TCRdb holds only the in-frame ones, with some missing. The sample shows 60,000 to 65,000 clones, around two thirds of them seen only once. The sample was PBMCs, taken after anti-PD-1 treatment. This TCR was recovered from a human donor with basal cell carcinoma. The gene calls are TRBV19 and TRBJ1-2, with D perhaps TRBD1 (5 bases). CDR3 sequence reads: CASSIPTELYGYTF. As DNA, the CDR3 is TGTGCCAGTAGTATCCCGACAGAGCTCTATGGCTACACCTTC. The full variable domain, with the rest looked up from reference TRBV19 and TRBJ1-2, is DGGITQSPKYLFRKEGQNVTLSCEQNLNHDAMYWYRQDPGQGLRLIYYSQIVNDFQKGDIAEGYSVSREKKESFPLTVTSAQKNPTAFYLCASSIPTELYGYTFGSGTRLTVV.